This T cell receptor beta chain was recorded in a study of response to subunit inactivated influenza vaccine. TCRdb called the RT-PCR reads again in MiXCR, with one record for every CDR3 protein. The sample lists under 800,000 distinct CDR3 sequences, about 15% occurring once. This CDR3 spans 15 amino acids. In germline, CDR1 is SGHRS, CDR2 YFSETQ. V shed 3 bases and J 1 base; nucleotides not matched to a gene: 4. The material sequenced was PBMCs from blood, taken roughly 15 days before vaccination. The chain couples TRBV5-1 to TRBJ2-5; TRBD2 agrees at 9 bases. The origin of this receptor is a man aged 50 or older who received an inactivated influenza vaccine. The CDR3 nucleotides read TGCGCCAGCAGCTCCGTAGCGGGGGCCCAAGAGACCCAGTACTTC. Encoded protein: CASSSVAGAQETQYF.